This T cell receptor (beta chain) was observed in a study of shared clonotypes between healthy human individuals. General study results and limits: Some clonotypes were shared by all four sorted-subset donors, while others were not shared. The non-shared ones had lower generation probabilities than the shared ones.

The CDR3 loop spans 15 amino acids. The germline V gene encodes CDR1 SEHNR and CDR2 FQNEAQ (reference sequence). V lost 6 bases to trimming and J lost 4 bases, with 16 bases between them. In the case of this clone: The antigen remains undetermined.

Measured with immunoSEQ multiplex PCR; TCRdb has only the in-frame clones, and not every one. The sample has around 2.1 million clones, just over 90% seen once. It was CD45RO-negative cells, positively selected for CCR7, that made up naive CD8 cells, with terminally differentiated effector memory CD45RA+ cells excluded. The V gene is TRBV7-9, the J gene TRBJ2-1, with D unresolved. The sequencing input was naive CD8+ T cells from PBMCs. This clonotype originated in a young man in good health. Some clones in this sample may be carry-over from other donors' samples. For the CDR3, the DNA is TGTGCCAGCAGTTTTCCCGACGCTCGATACAATGAGCAGTTCTTC. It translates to CASSFPDARYNEQFF.